Shown below are 21 T cell receptor beta chains from a single sample sequenced in a study of TIL therapy for anti-PD-1-resistant metastatic lung cancer. The libraries were made with immunoSEQ v3. This table comes from immunoSEQ multiplex PCR, and its TCRdb copy is limited to in-frame clones, with some not included. Among about 60,000 clones listed, 69% were seen once. Specified time point: pre-treatment sample, taken before nivolumab and TIL therapy. The sequencing here drew on blood, taken at baseline. These TCRs come from a person aged 25-85 years with non-small cell lung cancer.

This clone showed up just once. This chain uses TRBV7-8 with TRBJ2-2; no clear D. Germline loops: CDR1 SGHVS, CDR2 FQNEAQ. This CDR3 has 13 amino acids. V was trimmed by 3 bases and J by 4 bases, leaving 6 bases between them. CDR3 nucleotide sequence: TGTGCCAGCAGCTTTCTGTTCACCGGGGAGCTGTTTTTT. As protein: CASSFLFTGELFF.

V usage is TRBV18 and J usage is TRBJ1-2; 9 bases fit TRBD1. This CDR3 has 14 amino acids. Germline V CDR1 and CDR2: KGHSH, LQKENI. After removal of 5 bases from V and 4 bases from J, the junction contained 5 bases not matched to a gene. DNA of the CDR3: TGTGCCAGCTCAGCGGACAGGGGATCCTATGGCTACACCTTC. As protein: CASSADRGSYGYTF.

The sample holds a few counts of this clone. The DNA of the CDR3 is TGTGCCAGCCGACCGACACTAGGACAGTATCAGCCCCAGCATTTT. It specifies CASRPTLGQYQPQHF. The chain employs TRBV5-5 and TRBJ1-5, with D possibly matching TRBD1 (6 bases). Germline CDR1 reads SGHKS; CDR2 reads YYEKEE (reference sequence). The V end was cut by 7 bases, the J end by 5 bases, with 19 bases between. The CDR3 extends over 15 amino acids.

This clone was observed a handful of times. This chain uses TRBV19 with TRBJ1-1, with D hard to call. The CDR3 is 13 amino acids. Germline loops: CDR1 LNHDA, CDR2 SQIVND (reference sequence). V lost 3 bases and J 1 base, leaving 6 bases between the germline ends. CDR3 residues: CASSMSGNTEAFF. The CDR3 DNA sequence: TGTGCCAGTAGTATGAGTGGGAACACTGAAGCTTTCTTT. Full variable domain (remainder filled in from reference TRBV19 and TRBJ1-1): DGGITQSPKYLFRKEGQNVTLSCEQNLNHDAMYWYRQDPGQGLRLIYYSQIVNDFQKGDIAEGYSVSREKKESFPLTVTSAQKNPTAFYLCASSMSGNTEAFFGQGTRLTVV.

The chain combines TRBV5-6 with TRBJ2-1, with D unclear. V shed 3 bases and J shed 0 bases, with 16 bases lying between them. This CDR3 region has 17 residues. Germline loops: CDR1 SGHDT, CDR2 YYEEEE. For the CDR3, the DNA is TGTGCCAGCAGCTCACGCGGCGGACGGAGCTCCTACAATGAGCAGTTCTTC. Translation gives CASSSRGGRSSYNEQFF.

The CDR3 is CASSVGTVGGSYNEQFF. The CDR3 DNA reads as TGTGCCAGCAGCGTGGGGACAGTCGGGGGCTCCTACAATGAGCAGTTCTTC. The chain employs TRBV5-6 and TRBJ2-1; D may be TRBD1 (7 bases). This CDR3 contains 17 residues. Per germline, CDR1 SGHDT and CDR2 YYEEEE. With 4 bases removed from V and 0 bases from J, the gap between germline ends came to 17 bases.

DNA for the CDR3: TGTGCCAGCAGCTTCGCAGGACCCACCTTC. This codes for CASSFAGPTF. The rearrangement joins TRBV7-9 to TRBJ1-2; D is undetermined. The CDR3 has 10 amino acids. V lost 3 bases and J lost 13, with 9 bases in between. Per the germline V gene, CDR1 is SEHNR and CDR2 is FQNEAQ (reference sequence).

The chain is built from TRBV4-2 and TRBJ2-7, with D uncertain. V gave up 1 base and J gave up 6 bases, with 10 bases separating them. This CDR3 spans 13 amino acids. Germline V gene lookup returns CDR1 LGHNA and CDR2 YNFKEQ. The CDR3 sequence is CASSQVNWSEQYF. In DNA form, the CDR3 reads TGTGCCAGCAGCCAAGTTAATTGGTCCGAGCAGTACTTC.

This chain uses TRBV28 with TRBJ2-7, with 9 bases identical to TRBD1. J gave up 2 bases and V 7 bases, and 12 bases lay outside the gene matches. The CDR3 is made up of 16 amino acids. The germline V gene encodes CDR1 MDHEN and CDR2 SYDVKM. CDR3 in DNA: TGTGCCAGCACCTCCTTCGCTGGACAGGGGACCTACGAGCAGTACTTC. Its protein product is CASTSFAGQGTYEQYF. The full variable domain, with the rest looked up from reference TRBV28 and TRBJ2-7, is DVKVTQSSRYLVKRTGEKVFLECVQDMDHENMFWYRQDPGLGLRLIYFSYDVKMKEKGDIPEGYSVSREKKERFSLILESASTNQTSMYLCASTSFAGQGTYEQYFGPGTRLTVT.

Concerning this clone: This CDR3 is also generated by other DNA sequences in the sample. The chain recombines TRBV28 with TRBJ2-3; D is ambiguous. V was trimmed by 6 bases and J by 0 bases, leaving 4 bases between them. CDR3 length: 12 residues. Germline CDR1 reads MDHEN; CDR2 reads SYDVKM. This CDR3 is CASRSSTDTQYF. In nucleotides, the CDR3 is TGTGCCAGCAGATCTAGCACAGATACGCAGTATTTT. Looking up the rest from reference TRBV28 and TRBJ2-3 gives the full variable domain: DVKVTQSSRYLVKRTGEKVFLECVQDMDHENMFWYRQDPGLGLRLIYFSYDVKMKEKGDIPEGYSVSREKKERFSLILESASTNQTSMYLCASRSSTDTQYFGPGTRLTVL.

Here the CDR3 reads CASSSSGGTDTQYF. The CDR3 nucleotides read TGCGCCAGCAGCTCTAGCGGGGGGACAGATACGCAGTATTTT. The V and J genes are TRBV5-1 and TRBJ2-3; TRBD2 matches 11 bases. Looked up from germline, CDR1 is SGHRS and CDR2 is YFSETQ. This CDR3 is 14 amino acids long. The V segment lost 3 bases and the J segment 3 bases; nucleotides outside the gene matches: 0.

A few counts support this clone. J is TRBJ2-7 and V is TRBV7-2; D may match TRBD1 or TRBD2 (5 bases each). With 9 bases removed from V and 3 bases from J, the gap between germline ends came to 24 bases. The CDR3 has 16 amino acids. The V gene's germline CDR1 is SGHTA and CDR2 FQGNSA. CDR3 residues: CASPVGGREFLYEQYF. The DNA for the CDR3 is TGTGCCAGTCCTGTTGGCGGCAGGGAGTTCCTCTACGAGCAGTACTTC.

The chain couples TRBV6-1 to TRBJ1-5, with 9 bases aligning to TRBD1. The V gene's germline CDR1 is MNHNS and CDR2 SASEGT. CDR3 length: 12 amino acids. The V segment lost 10 bases and the J segment 6 bases; nucleotides outside the gene matches: 4. The CDR3 loop reads CATDRGVQPQHF. The CDR3, as DNA: TGTGCCACTGACAGGGGGGTTCAGCCCCAGCATTTT.

This clone was recorded only once. A junction boundary mismatches the germline segment, possibly from a read error. The rearrangement uses TRBV5-1 and TRBJ2-7; 9 nucleotides align to TRBD1. The CDR3 contains 16 residues. Looked up from germline, CDR1 is SGHRS and CDR2 is YFSETQ. DNA for the CDR3: TGCGCCAGCAGCTTCTCTGGGACAGGGACCTCCCACGAGCAGTACTTC. The encoded protein is CASSFSGTGTSHEQYF.

V is TRBV9 and J is TRBJ2-3, with no clear D. The germline CDR1 and CDR2 sequences are SGDLS and YYNGEE. This CDR3 comprises 12 residues. With 0 bases removed from V and 3 bases from J, the gap between germline ends came to 2 bases. The CDR3 DNA follows: TGTGCCAGCAGCGTAGTGACAGATACGCAGTATTTT. Translated, it gives CASSVVTDTQYF. The full variable domain, its missing parts supplied by reference TRBV9 and TRBJ2-3, is DSGVTQTPKHLITATGQRVTLRCSPRSGDLSVYWYQQSLDQGLQFLIQYYNGEERAKGNILERFSAQQFPDLHSELNLSSLELGDSALYFCASSVVTDTQYFGPGTRLTVL.

This clone occurred a few times. The chain recombines TRBV5-5 with TRBJ1-1; D is uncertain. Trimming removed 1 base from V and 11 bases from J, with 15 bases in between. This CDR3 has 13 residues. The germline gives CDR1 SGHKS, CDR2 YYEKEE (reference sequence). The CDR3 DNA sequence: TGTGCCAGCAGCTTGCAGCAGGCCCGAGGGGCTTTCTTT. Encoded protein: CASSLQQARGAFF.

The chain has TRBV7-3 and TRBJ2-3; TRBD2 matches at 9 bases. This CDR3 spans 16 amino acids. The V gene end was trimmed by 3 bases and the J gene end by 1 base; junction bases not matched to a gene: 5. Germline V lookup: CDR1 SGHTA, CDR2 FQGTGA. The CDR3 is CASSFSTSGRTDTQYF. The DNA of the CDR3 is TGTGCCAGCAGCTTTTCCACTAGCGGGCGCACAGATACGCAGTATTTT.

The rearrangement uses TRBV5-1 and TRBJ1-5; 8 nucleotides match TRBD1. Germline CDR1 reads SGHRS; CDR2 reads YFSETQ. With 2 bases clipped from V and 5 bases from J, the junction kept 6 bases outside the gene matches. The CDR3 extends over 15 amino acids. For the CDR3, the DNA is TGCGCCAGCAGCTTAGGCAGGGGGCGGTATCAGCCCCAGCATTTT. It specifies CASSLGRGRYQPQHF.

This clone has a handful of counts. The chain joins TRBV6-6 to TRBJ2-7; D perhaps matches TRBD1 (6 bases). This CDR3 comprises 14 residues. CDR1 is MNHNY and CDR2 is SVGAGI in the germline V gene (reference sequence). The V and J ends lost 9 bases and 6 bases respectively, with 21 bases between them. CDR3 amino acids: CASSLGRGVAEQYF. The CDR3 nucleotides are TGTGCCAGTTCGCTGGGCAGGGGAGTAGCCGAGCAGTACTTC.

V usage is TRBV7-3 and J usage is TRBJ2-3; D is unclear. The CDR3 extends over 15 amino acids. V was trimmed by 2 bases and J by 0 bases, leaving 9 bases between them. Germline-derived CDR1 and CDR2 are SGHTA and FQGTGA. The DNA of the CDR3 is TGTGCCAGCAGCTTAGGGCAGGCTAGCACAGATACGCAGTATTTT. It codes for CASSLGQASTDTQYF.

CDR3 amino acids: CASSQEVGTGYTF. CDR3 bases: TGCGCCAGCAGCCAAGAAGTAGGAACCGGCTACACCTTC. The V and J genes are TRBV4-1 and TRBJ1-2, with D unresolved. Germline lookup yields CDR1 MGHRA and CDR2 YSYEKL. This CDR3 has 13 amino acids. V lost 0 bases and J 8 bases, leaving 10 bases between the germline ends.